The sequence of this T cell receptor beta chain was determined in a study of blood T cell repertoires in COVID-19. In the case of this clone: The sample has other DNA sequences that encode this CDR3 too.

Between the trimmed V and J ends, which lost 3 bases and 4 bases, there was a span of 6 bases. Per the germline V gene, CDR1 is MGHDK and CDR2 is SYGVNS. CDR3 length: 12 residues. Authors' methods: Estimates of nucleated cell counts were drawn from the amplification of reference gene primers. Produced via immunoSEQ multiplex PCR; TCRdb's table is partial and in-frame only. That table supplies the V and J calls and clone size; D and trimming were determined from the DNA. This table holds some 330,000 clones, around 86% found once. Cohort placement rested on clinical history that participants reported themselves.

Input material: PBMCs or T cells enriched from blood (not recorded which). V is TRBV25-1 and J is TRBJ1-2; D is ambiguous. The sequence was collected from a man aged 25-45 years who had recovered from COVID-19. This chain's CDR3 is CASSEGTYGYTF. CDR3 nucleotides: TGTGCCAGCAGTGAGGGCACCTATGGCTACACCTTC.